Each of the 9 T cell receptor beta chains below was sequenced from the same sample in a study of OX40 agonist ivuxolimab in advanced cancers. Only in-frame clones appear in the TCRdb table, and some are missing; sequencing was by immunoSEQ multiplex PCR. The data show about 57,000 clones, roughly 91% seen once. The specimen was CD4+ or CD8+ T cells sorted from blood, collected in a trial of the OX40 agonist ivuxolimab. The source is an adult with an advanced solid tumor such as melanoma, head and neck, liver or kidney cancer.

The CDR3 spells CASSQDLSYEQYF. In DNA, the CDR3 is TGCGCCAGCAGCCAAGATTTGAGTTACGAGCAGTACTTC. The chain uses TRBV4-3 and TRBJ2-7; unclear D gene. The CDR3 is 13 amino acids. Germline CDR1 reads LGHNA; CDR2 reads YSLEER. Trimming took off 0 bases at V and 4 bases at J, with 7 bases between the two ends.

This clone was counted a single time. The CDR3, as DNA: TGTGCCAGCAGTCCCCCCCCGGGACTAGAAGGGGAGACCCAGTACTTC. Translation gives CASSPPPGLEGETQYF. V and J are TRBV27 and TRBJ2-5, with TRBD2 identical over 8 bases. Germline trimming cut 5 bases from V and 5 bases from J; bases unmatched to any gene: 13. Germline V lookup: CDR1 MNHEY, CDR2 SMNVEV (reference sequence). The CDR3 sequence is 16 residues long.

This clone was counted a single time. This chain connects TRBV27 to TRBJ2-1, with 10 bases fitting TRBD2. The junction had 7 bases not matched to a gene; V was cut back by 5 bases and J by 6 bases. CDR3 length equals 15 residues. From germline, CDR1 is MNHEY and CDR2 SMNVEV (reference sequence). CDR3 in DNA: TGTGCCAGCAGTACGACTAGCGGGCCTACCAATGAGCAGTTCTTC. Amino acids: CASSTTSGPTNEQFF.

This sequence joins TRBV4-3 and TRBJ2-3, with a tentative D call TRBD2 (5 bases). Trimming pared 0 bases from V and 3 bases from J, leaving 10 bases between. The CDR3 covers 15 residues. Per germline, CDR1 LGHNA and CDR2 YSLEER. CDR3 nucleotides: TGCGCCAGCAGCCAAGATATTGAGGGAACAGATACGCAGTATTTT. Translated: CASSQDIEGTDTQYF.

Here the CDR3 DNA reads TGTGCCAGCAGAGACAGGGAACACTACGAGCAGTACTTC. It yields the protein CASRDREHYEQYF. The chain employs TRBV28 and TRBJ2-7; 7 bases line up with TRBD1. V was pared by 6 bases and J by 3 bases, with 5 bases of the junction left unmatched. The germline V gene has CDR1 MDHEN and CDR2 SYDVKM. CDR3 length equals 13 residues.

The chain uses TRBV19 and TRBJ2-2; D call uncertain. Germline loops: CDR1 LNHDA, CDR2 SQIVND (reference sequence). V was trimmed by 0 bases and J by 3 bases, leaving 11 bases between them. The CDR3 has 16 residues. The CDR3 region has the DNA TGTGCCAGTAGTATAGATACGCTGGTGGACACCGGGGAGCTGTTTTTT. Translating it yields CASSIDTLVDTGELFF.

The chain combines TRBV7-9 with TRBJ2-7, with D unresolved. The CDR3 is 14 residues long. The V gene's germline CDR1 is SEHNR and CDR2 FQNEAQ (reference sequence). Deletions cut 5 bases from V and 2 bases from J, with 13 bases between. As DNA, the CDR3 is TGTGCCAGCAGCCCGCGTGGGCAGCCCTACGAGCAGTACTTC. This sequence encodes CASSPRGQPYEQYF. The full variable domain, rest sourced from reference TRBV7-9 and TRBJ2-7, is DTGVSQNPRHKITKRGQNVTFRCDPISEHNRLYWYRQTLGQGPEFLTYFQNEAQLEKSRLLSDRFSAERPKGSFSTLEIQRTEQGDSAMYLCASSPRGQPYEQYFGPGTRLTVT.

The chain couples TRBV28 to TRBJ2-5, with no clear D. Germline V gives CDR1 MDHEN, CDR2 SYDVKM. The CDR3 is 15 residues long. Deletions cut 6 bases from V and 4 bases from J, with 18 bases between. CDR3 in DNA: TGTGCCAGCAGCCTATTCGCAGCCCTGGGAGAGACCCAGTACTTC. Its protein is CASSLFAALGETQYF.

The rearrangement joins TRBV6-5 to TRBJ2-7; D is perhaps TRBD2 (6 bases). Deletions cut 6 bases from V and 7 bases from J, with 10 bases between. CDR1 MNHEY and CDR2 SVGAGI come from the germline V gene. The CDR3 runs to 11 residues. This CDR3 reads CASRYRGEQYF. The CDR3 DNA reads as TGTGCCAGCAGGTACCGGGGGGAGCAGTACTTC.